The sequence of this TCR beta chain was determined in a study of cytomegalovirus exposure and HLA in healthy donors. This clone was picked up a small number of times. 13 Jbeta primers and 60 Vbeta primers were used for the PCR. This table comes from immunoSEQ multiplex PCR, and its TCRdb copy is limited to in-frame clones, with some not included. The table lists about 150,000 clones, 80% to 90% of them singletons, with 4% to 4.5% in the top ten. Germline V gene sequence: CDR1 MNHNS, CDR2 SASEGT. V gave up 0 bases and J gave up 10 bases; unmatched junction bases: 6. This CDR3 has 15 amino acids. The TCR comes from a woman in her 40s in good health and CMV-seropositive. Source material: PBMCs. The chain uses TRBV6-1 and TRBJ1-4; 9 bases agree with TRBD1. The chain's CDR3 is CASSEARTGVGKLFF. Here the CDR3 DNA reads TGTGCCAGCAGTGAAGCAAGGACAGGGGTTGGAAAACTGTTTTTT.